The 5 T cell receptor beta chains below were found in one sample sequenced in a study of identical twins. TCRdb recomputed calls from the 5' RACE reads with MiXCR, one row per CDR3 protein. The data show a few hundred thousand distinct CDR3 sequences, about 15% seen once. These same records also appear under a second study, on yellow fever vaccine responses in identical twins.

Source material: CD4+ T cells sorted from blood. The receptors shown here come from a woman aged 18 to 35 in good health.

CDR3 sequence (DNA): TGTGCCAGCAGCAGAACACTAGCCAAAAACATTCAGTACTTC. It translates to CASSRTLAKNIQYF. The V gene is TRBV28, the J gene TRBJ2-4; no definite D call. Trimming removed 6 bases from V and 0 bases from J, with 9 bases in between. Germline V CDR1 and CDR2: MDHEN, SYDVKM. The CDR3 totals 14 residues.

This clonotype was counted only a few times. V is TRBV10-2 and J is TRBJ2-6, with D uncertain. Trimming removed 2 bases at V and 0 bases at J, with 2 bases between. Germline V gene sequence: CDR1 WSHSY, CDR2 SAAADI. This CDR3 comprises 14 residues. CDR3 in amino acids: CASSESSGANVLTF. CDR3 DNA sequence: TGCGCCAGCAGTGAGAGCTCTGGGGCCAACGTCCTGACTTTC.

The sample holds a few counts of this clonotype. The DNA for the CDR3 is TGCAGTGCTAGAGCCCCGCCCGGTGTGGGGACCACAGATACGCAGTATTTT. Amino acid sequence: CSARAPPGVGTTDTQYF. J is TRBJ2-3 and V is TRBV20-1; TRBD1 or TRBD2 may be the D gene (5 bases each). The V gene lost 1 base and the J gene lost 2 bases, with 19 bases spanning the gap. The germline V gene encodes CDR1 DFQATT and CDR2 SNEGSKA (reference sequence). The CDR3 is made up of 17 amino acids.

This rearrangement joins TRBV12-3 or TRBV12-4 to TRBJ2-1, with 8 bases lining up with TRBD2. CDR3 length: 17 amino acids. Trimming removed 5 bases from V and 4 bases from J; junction bases left unmatched: 13. The CDR3 DNA is TGTGCCAGCAGTCCGCGACCACTTGGCGGGGGGTACAATGAGCAGTTCTTC. Its protein product is CASSPRPLGGGYNEQFF.

This clonotype appeared a few times. The chain carries TRBV24-1 and TRBJ2-1; the match to TRBD1 covers 9 bases. CDR1 is KGHDR and CDR2 is SFDVKD in the germline V gene. There are 16 residues in the CDR3. Germline trimming cut 3 bases from V and 2 bases from J; bases unmatched to any gene: 4. This CDR3 is CATSDPGQGTYNEQFF. The DNA of the CDR3 is TGTGCCACCAGTGATCCCGGACAGGGGACCTACAATGAGCAGTTCTTC.